Shown below are 8 T cell receptor beta chains from a single sample sequenced in a study of naive and memory T cell subsets. Whole-study findings and limits: Especially in CD8 cells, naive repertoires contained a few larger clonotypes, possibly CD45RA-re-expressing memory cells.

No antigen is known for these receptors. Both TRBC1 and TRBC2 were covered by a beta constant-region primer of two equimolar oligonucleotides. Ligated cDNA was amplified by four rounds of PCR with nested alpha and beta constant-region primers and SP2. TCRdb passed the UMI-ligation and nested PCR reads through MiXCR, listing each CDR3 protein once. The profile shows about 160,000 distinct CDR3 sequences, 20% to 25% of them singletons. The sequenced sample consisted of naive CD4+ T cells from blood. These receptors all stem from a human donor in good health.

This clonotype was counted ten times or more. The chain combines TRBV2 with TRBJ2-2, with D possibly being TRBD1 (5 bases). The CDR3 contains 14 residues. V lost 3 bases and J 1 base, leaving 6 bases between the germline ends. Germline loops: CDR1 SNHLY, CDR2 FYNNEI. For the CDR3, the DNA is TGTGCCAGCAGTGACAGGGAGAACACCGGGGAGCTGTTTTTT. It encodes CASSDRENTGELFF.

This clonotype was counted between two and nine times. The chain couples TRBV6-5 to TRBJ1-4; 9 bases are a match to TRBD1. The CDR3 has 14 amino acids. The V gene's germline CDR1 is MNHEY and CDR2 SVGAGI. With V trimmed by 6 bases and J by 11 bases, 10 bases remained unmatched. The CDR3 DNA is TGTGCCAGCAGCCACCGGGACAGGGCGGGGAAACTGTTTTTT. Translating it yields CASSHRDRAGKLFF.

This clonotype was recorded a few times. V usage is TRBV20-1 and J usage is TRBJ2-7; a possible D gene is TRBD2 (5 bases). The CDR3 runs 12 residues. Germline CDR1 is DFQATT and CDR2 is SNEGSKA (reference sequence). Trimming stripped 7 bases from V and 0 bases from J, with 10 bases between. The CDR3 region is CSVPGTSYEQYF. Written as DNA, the CDR3 is TGCAGTGTCCCGGGAACCTCCTACGAGCAGTACTTC.

This clonotype was seen many times. The genes are TRBV11-2 and TRBJ2-7; TRBD2 agrees at 16 bases. Losses at the gene ends were 5 bases for V and 1 base for J; bases not matched to a gene: 11. CDR3 length: 19 residues. Per the germline V gene, CDR1 is SGHAT and CDR2 is FQNNGV. CDR3 residues: CASSALRGLAGGLSYEQYF. In DNA, the CDR3 is TGTGCCAGCAGCGCCTTAAGGGGACTAGCGGGAGGGCTTTCCTACGAGCAGTACTTC.

This chain joins TRBV20-1 and TRBJ1-5; tentatively, D is TRBD1 (6 bases). The length of the CDR3 is 14 residues. Germline CDR1 DFQATT, CDR2 SNEGSKA (reference sequence). CDR3 sequence reads: CSGKQGIDDQPQHF. The CDR3 DNA follows: TGCAGCGGTAAACAGGGTATTGACGATCAGCCCCAGCATTTT.

This clonotype was seen a handful of times. As DNA, the CDR3 is TGTGCCAGCAGCTTAGGTTGGAGTAGCGGCCCGTCGGACTACGAGCAGTACTTC. It codes for CASSLGWSSGPSDYEQYF. The rearrangement uses TRBV11-2 and TRBJ2-7; a possible D gene is TRBD2 (6 bases). The CDR3 is 18 amino acids. Germline V gene sequence: CDR1 SGHAT, CDR2 FQNNGV. Trimming left V 1 base short and J 3 bases short, with 22 bases between.

The chain links TRBV15 to TRBJ2-3; D gene unclear. V shed 0 bases and J shed 4 bases, with 14 bases lying between them. Germline-derived CDR1 and CDR2 are LNHNV and YYDKDF (reference sequence). The CDR3 runs 16 residues. The DNA of the CDR3 is TGTGCCACCAGCAGAGAGGAAAGCAGCAGGTCAGATACGCAGTATTTT. Protein product: CATSREESSRSDTQYF. Looking up the rest from reference TRBV15 and TRBJ2-3 gives the full variable domain: DAMVIQNPRYQVTQFGKPVTLSCSQTLNHNVMYWYQQKSSQAPKLLFHYYDKDFNNEADTPDNFQSRRPNTSFCFLDIRSPGLGDTAMYLCATSREESSRSDTQYFGPGTRLTVL.

This clonotype was observed a handful of times. The chain is built from TRBV28 and TRBJ1-2; TRBD1 might be the D (5 bases). Germline CDR1 reads MDHEN; CDR2 reads SYDVKM. This CDR3 has 15 amino acids. Trimming shortened V by 5 bases and J by 3 bases, and 16 bases separated the two germline ends. The CDR3 DNA reads as TGTGCCAGCAGTCCCCTCCTGCGGGGCCACTATGGCTACACCTTC. Translating it yields CASSPLLRGHYGYTF.